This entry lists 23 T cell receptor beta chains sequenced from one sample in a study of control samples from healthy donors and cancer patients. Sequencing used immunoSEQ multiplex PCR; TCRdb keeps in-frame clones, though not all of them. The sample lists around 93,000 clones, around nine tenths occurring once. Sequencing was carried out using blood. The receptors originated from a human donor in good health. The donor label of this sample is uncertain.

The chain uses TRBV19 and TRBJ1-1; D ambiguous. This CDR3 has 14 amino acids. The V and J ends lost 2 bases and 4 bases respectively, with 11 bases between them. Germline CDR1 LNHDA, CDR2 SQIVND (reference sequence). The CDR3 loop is CASSIKARGTEAFF. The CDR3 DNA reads TGTGCCAGTAGTATAAAGGCCCGGGGCACTGAAGCTTTCTTT.

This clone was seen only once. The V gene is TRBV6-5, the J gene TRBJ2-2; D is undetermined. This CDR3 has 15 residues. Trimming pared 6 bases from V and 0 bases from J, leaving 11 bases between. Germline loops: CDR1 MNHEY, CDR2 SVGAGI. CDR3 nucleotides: TGTGCCAGCAGGTTGGGGTTTTCGAACACCGGGGAGCTGTTTTTT. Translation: CASRLGFSNTGELFF.

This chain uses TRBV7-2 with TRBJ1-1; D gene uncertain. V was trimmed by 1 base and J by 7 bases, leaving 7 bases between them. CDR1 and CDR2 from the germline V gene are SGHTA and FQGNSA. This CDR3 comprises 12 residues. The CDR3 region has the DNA TGTGCCAGCAGCTTAGAGTTCCTTGAAGCTTTCTTT. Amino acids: CASSLEFLEAFF.

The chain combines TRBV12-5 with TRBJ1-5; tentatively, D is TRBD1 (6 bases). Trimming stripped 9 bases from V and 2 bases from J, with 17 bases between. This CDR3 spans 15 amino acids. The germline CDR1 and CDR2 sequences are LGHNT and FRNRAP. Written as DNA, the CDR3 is TGTGCTAGCGCCCAACCAGGGGATGGCAATCAGCCCCAGCATTTT. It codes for CASAQPGDGNQPQHF.

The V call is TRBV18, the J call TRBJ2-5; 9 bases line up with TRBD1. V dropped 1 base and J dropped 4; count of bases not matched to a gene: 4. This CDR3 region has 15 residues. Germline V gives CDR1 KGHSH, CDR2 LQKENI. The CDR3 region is CASSPQGQGLETQYF. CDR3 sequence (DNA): TGTGCCAGCTCACCACAGGGACAGGGCTTAGAGACCCAGTACTTC.

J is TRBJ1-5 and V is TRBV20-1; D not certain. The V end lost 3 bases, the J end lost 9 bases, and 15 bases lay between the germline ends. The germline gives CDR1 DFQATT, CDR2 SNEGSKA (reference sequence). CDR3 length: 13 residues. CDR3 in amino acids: CSASPYLLRPQHF. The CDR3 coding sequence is TGCAGTGCTAGTCCATACCTGTTACGGCCCCAGCATTTT.

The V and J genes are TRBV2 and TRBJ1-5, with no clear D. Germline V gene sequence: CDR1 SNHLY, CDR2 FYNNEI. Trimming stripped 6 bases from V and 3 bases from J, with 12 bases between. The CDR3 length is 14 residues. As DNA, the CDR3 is TGTGCCAGCAGGGGCGTAGCCTTCAATCAGCCCCAGCATTTT. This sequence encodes CASRGVAFNQPQHF.

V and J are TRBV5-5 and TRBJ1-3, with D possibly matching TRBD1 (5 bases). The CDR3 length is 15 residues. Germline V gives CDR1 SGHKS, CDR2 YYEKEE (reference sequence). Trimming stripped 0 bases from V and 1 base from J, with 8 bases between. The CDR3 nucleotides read TGTGCCAGCAGCTTGGACCCAGGGTCTGGAAACACCATATATTTT. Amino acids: CASSLDPGSGNTIYF.

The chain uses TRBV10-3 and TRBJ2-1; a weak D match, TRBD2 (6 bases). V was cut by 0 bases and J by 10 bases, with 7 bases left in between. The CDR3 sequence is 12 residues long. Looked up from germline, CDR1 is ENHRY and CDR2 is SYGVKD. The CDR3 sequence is CAISESREEQFF. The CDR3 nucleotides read TGTGCCATCAGTGAGTCCCGGGAGGAGCAGTTCTTC.

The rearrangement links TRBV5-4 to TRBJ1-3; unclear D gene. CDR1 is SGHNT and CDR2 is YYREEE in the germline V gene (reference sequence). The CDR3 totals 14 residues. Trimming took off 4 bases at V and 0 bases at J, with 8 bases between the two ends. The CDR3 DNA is TGTGCCAGCAGCGGTTCCATCTCTGGAAACACCATATATTTT. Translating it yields CASSGSISGNTIYF.

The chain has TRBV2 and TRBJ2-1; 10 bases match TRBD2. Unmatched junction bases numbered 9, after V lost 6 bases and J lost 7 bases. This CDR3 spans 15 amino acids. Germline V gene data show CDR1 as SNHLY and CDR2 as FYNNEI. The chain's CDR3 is CASRAPGLARNEQFF. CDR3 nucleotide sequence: TGTGCCAGCAGGGCACCGGGACTAGCGCGAAATGAGCAGTTCTTC.

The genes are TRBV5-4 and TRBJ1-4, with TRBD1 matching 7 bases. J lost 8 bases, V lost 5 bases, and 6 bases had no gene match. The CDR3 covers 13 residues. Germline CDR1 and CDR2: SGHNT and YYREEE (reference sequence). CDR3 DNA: TGTGCCAGCAGTTCCACAGGGGAAGAAAAACTGTTTTTT. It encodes CASSSTGEEKLFF.

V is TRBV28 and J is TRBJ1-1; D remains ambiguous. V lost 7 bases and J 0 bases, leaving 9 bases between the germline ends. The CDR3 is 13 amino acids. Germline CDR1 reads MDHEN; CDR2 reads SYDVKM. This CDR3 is CASTTSLNTEAFF. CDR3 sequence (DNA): TGTGCCAGCACCACCTCCTTGAACACTGAAGCTTTCTTT.

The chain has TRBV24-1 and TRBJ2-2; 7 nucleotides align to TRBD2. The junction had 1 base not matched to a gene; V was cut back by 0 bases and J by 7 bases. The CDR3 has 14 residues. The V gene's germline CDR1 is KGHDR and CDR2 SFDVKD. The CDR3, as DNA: TGTGCCACCAGTGATTTGAGCGGGGACGGGGAGCTGTTTTTT. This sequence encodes CATSDLSGDGELFF.

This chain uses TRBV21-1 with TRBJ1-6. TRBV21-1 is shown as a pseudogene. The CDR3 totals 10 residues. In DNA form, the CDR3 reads TGTGCCAGCAGCACGGGGGCCCTCCACTTT. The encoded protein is CASSTGALHF.

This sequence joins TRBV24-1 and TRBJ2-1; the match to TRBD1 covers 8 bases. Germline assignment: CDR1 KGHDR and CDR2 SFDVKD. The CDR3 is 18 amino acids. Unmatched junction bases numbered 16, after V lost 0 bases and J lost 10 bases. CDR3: CATSDLPIGTGLAGEQFF. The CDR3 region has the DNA TGTGCCACCAGTGATTTGCCGATTGGGACAGGTTTGGCCGGAGAGCAGTTCTTC.

The CDR3 sequence: CASSKAQCQGDTDTQYF. CDR3 coding DNA: TGTGCCAGCAGCAAAGCTCAATGCCAGGGCGACACAGATACGCAGTATTTT. This rearrangement joins TRBV21-1 to TRBJ2-3; the table's D call, TRBD1, has no DNA check behind it. TRBV21-1 is reported as a pseudogene. The CDR3 sequence is 17 residues long.

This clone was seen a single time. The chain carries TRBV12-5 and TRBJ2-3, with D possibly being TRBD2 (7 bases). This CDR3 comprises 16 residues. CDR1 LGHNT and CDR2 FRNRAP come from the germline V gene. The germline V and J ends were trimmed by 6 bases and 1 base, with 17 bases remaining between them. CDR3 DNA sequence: TGTGCTAGTGGCCGAGTTTTAGGGGGGGGCACAGATACGCAGTATTTT. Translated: CASGRVLGGGTDTQYF.

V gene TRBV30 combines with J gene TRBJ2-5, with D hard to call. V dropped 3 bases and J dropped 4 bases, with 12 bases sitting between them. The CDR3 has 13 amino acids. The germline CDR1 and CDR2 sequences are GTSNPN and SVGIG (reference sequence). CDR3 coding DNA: TGTGCCTGGAGGAGGCAGGTACGAGAGACCCAGTACTTC. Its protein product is CAWRRQVRETQYF.

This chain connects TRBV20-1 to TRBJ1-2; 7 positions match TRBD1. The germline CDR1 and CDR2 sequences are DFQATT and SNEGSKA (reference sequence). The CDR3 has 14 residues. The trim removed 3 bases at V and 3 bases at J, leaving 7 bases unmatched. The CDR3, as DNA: TGCAGTGCTAGTCCTCGGGACAGAGACTATGGCTACACCTTC. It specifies CSASPRDRDYGYTF.

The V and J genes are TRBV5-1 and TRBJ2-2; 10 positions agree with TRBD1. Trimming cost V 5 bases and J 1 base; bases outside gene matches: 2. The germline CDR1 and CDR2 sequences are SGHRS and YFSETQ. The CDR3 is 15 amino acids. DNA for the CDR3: TGCGCCAGCAGTCGGACAGGGGGGAACACCGGGGAGCTGTTTTTT. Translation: CASSRTGGNTGELFF.

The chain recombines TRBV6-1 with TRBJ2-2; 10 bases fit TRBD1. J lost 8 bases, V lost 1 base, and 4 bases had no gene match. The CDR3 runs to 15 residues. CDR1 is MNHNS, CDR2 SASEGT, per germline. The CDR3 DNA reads TGTGCCAGCAGTGAAGGACAGGGGGCATCTGGGGAGCTGTTTTTT. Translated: CASSEGQGASGELFF.

CDR3 loop: CASSQDRWAAGEAFF. Written as DNA, the CDR3 is TGTGCCAGCAGCCAAGATCGGTGGGCGGCGGGTGAAGCTTTCTTT. The chain carries TRBV14 and TRBJ1-1; D is ambiguous. V was shortened by 0 bases and J by 7 bases, with 15 bases between the two germline ends. Germline V gene data show CDR1 as SGHDN and CDR2 as FVKESK. The CDR3 is 15 residues long.